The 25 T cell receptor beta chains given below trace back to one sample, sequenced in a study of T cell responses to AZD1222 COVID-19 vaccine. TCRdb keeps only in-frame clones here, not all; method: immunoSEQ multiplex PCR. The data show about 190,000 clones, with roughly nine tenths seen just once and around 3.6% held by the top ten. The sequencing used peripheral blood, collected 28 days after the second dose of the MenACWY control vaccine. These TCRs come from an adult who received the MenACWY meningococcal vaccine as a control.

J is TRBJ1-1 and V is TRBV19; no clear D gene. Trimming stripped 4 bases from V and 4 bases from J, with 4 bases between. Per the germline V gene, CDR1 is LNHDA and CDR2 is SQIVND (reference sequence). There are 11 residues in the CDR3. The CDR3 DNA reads TGTGCCAGTAGTACGGGCACTGAAGCTTTCTTT. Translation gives CASSTGTEAFF.

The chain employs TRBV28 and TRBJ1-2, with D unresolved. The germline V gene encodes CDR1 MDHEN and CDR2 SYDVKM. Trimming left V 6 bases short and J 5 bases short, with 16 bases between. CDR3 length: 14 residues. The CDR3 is CASSPGIRQYGYTF. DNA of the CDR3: TGTGCCAGCAGCCCCGGGATTCGTCAGTATGGCTACACCTTC.

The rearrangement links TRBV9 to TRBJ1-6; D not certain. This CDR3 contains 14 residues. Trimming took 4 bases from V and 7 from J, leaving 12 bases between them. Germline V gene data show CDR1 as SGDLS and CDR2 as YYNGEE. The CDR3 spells CASSLGNRNSPLHF. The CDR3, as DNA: TGTGCCAGCAGCCTAGGAAATCGGAATTCACCCCTCCACTTT.

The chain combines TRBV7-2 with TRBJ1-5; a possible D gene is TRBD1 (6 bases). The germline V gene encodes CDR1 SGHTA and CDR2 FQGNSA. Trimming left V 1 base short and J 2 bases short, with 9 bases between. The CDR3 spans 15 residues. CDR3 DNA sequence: TGTGCCAGCAGCTTAGGGCGACAGGGCAATCAGCCCCAGCATTTT. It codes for CASSLGRQGNQPQHF.

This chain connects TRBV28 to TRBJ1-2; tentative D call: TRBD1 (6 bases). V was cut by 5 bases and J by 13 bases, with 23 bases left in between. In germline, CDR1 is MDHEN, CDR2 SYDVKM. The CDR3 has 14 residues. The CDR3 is CASSPPLGGAIRTF. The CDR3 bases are TGTGCCAGCAGTCCCCCCTTGGGGGGGGCAATTCGCACCTTC.

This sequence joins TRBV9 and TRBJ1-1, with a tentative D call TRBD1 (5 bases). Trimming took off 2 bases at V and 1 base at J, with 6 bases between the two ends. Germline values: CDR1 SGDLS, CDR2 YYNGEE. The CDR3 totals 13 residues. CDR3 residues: CASSVTGNTEAFF. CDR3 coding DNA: TGTGCCAGCAGCGTTACAGGGAACACTGAAGCTTTCTTT. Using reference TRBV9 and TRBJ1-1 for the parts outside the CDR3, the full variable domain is DSGVTQTPKHLITATGQRVTLRCSPRSGDLSVYWYQQSLDQGLQFLIQYYNGEERAKGNILERFSAQQFPDLHSELNLSSLELGDSALYFCASSVTGNTEAFFGQGTRLTVV.

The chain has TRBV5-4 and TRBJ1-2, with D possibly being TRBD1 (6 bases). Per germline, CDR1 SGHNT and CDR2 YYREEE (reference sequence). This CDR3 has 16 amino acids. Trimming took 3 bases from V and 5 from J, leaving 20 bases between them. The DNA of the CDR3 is TGTGCCAGCAGCTCAGGGGCCAGCCCCGACAATTATGGCTACACCTTC. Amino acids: CASSSGASPDNYGYTF. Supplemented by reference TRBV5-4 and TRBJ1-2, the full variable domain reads ETGVTQSPTHLIKTRGQQVTLRCSSQSGHNTVSWYQQALGQGPQFIFQYYREEENGRGNFPPRFSGLQFPNYSSELNVNALELDDSALYLCASSSGASPDNYGYTFGSGTRLTVV.

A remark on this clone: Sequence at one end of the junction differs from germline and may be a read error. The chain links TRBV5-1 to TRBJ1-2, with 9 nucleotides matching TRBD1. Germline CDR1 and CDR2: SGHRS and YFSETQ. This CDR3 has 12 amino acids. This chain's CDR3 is CASSPEQGALAF. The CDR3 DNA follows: TGCGCCAGCAGCCCGGAACAGGGGGCGCTGGCCTTC.

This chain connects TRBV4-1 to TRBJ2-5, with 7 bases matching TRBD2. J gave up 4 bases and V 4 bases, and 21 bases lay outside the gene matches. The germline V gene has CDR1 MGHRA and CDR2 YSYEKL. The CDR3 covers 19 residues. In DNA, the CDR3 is TGCGCCAGCAGCCCACTTCCCCTGGCGGGAGTGGGTGGGGGAGAGACCCAGTACTTC. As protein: CASSPLPLAGVGGGETQYF.

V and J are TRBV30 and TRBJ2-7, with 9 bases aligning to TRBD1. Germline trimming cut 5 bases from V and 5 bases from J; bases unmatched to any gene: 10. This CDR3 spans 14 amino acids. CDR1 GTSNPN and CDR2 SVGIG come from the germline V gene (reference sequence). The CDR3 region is CAWERRDRVHEQYF. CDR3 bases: TGTGCCTGGGAGCGCCGGGACAGGGTCCACGAGCAGTACTTC. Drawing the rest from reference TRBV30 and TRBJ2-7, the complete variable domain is SQTIHQWPATLVQPVGSPLSLECTVEGTSNPNLYWYRQAAGRGLQLLFYSVGIGQISSEVPQNLSASRPQDRQFILSSKKLLLSDSGFYLCAWERRDRVHEQYFGPGTRLTVT.

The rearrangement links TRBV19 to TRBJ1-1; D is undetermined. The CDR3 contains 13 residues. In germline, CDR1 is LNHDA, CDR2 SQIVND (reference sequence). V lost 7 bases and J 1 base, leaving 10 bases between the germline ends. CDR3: CASTYAGNTEAFF. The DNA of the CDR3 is TGTGCCAGTACCTACGCGGGGAACACTGAAGCTTTCTTT. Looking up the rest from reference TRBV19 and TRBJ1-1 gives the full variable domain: DGGITQSPKYLFRKEGQNVTLSCEQNLNHDAMYWYRQDPGQGLRLIYYSQIVNDFQKGDIAEGYSVSREKKESFPLTVTSAQKNPTAFYLCASTYAGNTEAFFGQGTRLTVV.

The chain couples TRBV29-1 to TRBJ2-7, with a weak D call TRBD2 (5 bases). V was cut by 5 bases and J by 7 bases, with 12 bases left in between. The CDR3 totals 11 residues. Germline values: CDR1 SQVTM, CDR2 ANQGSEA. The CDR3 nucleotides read TGCAGCGTTACCGCGACTAAGGAGCAGTACTTC. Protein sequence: CSVTATKEQYF.

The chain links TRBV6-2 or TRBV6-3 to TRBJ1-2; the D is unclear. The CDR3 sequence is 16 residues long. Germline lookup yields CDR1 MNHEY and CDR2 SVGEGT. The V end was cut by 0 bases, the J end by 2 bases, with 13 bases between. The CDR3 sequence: CASSYSGGMSNYGYTF. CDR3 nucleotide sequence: TGTGCCAGCAGTTACTCTGGCGGAATGTCGAACTATGGCTACACCTTC.

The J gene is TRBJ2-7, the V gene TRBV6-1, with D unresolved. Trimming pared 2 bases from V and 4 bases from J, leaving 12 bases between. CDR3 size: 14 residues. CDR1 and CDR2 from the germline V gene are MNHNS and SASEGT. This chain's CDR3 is CASSEPSDGYEQYF. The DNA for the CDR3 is TGTGCCAGCAGTGAACCCTCGGACGGATACGAGCAGTACTTC.

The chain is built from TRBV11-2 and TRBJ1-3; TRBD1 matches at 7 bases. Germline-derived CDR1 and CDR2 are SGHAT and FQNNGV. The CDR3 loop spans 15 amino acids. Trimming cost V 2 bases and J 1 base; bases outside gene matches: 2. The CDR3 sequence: CASSLYRGSGNTIYF. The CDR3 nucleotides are TGTGCCAGCAGCTTATACAGGGGATCTGGAAACACCATATATTTT.

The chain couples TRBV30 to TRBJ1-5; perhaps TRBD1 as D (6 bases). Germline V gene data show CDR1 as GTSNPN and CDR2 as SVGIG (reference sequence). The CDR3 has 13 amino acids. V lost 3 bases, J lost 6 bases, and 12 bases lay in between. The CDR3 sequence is CAWSPAGAQPQHF. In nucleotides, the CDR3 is TGTGCCTGGAGCCCAGCGGGGGCTCAGCCCCAGCATTTT.

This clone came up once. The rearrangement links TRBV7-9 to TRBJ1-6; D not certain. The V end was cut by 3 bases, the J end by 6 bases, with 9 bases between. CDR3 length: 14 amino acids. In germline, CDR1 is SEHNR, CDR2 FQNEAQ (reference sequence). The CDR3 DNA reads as TGTGCCAGCAGCTTCGGACGTTCTAATTCACCCCTCCACTTT. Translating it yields CASSFGRSNSPLHF.

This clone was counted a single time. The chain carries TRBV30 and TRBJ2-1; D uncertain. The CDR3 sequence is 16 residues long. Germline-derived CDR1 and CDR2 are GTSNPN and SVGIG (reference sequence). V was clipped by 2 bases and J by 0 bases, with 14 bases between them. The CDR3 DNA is TGTGCCTGGAGTCCCCATTCCATAGGCTCCTACAATGAGCAGTTCTTC. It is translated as CAWSPHSIGSYNEQFF. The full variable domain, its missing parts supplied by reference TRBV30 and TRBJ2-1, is SQTIHQWPATLVQPVGSPLSLECTVEGTSNPNLYWYRQAAGRGLQLLFYSVGIGQISSEVPQNLSASRPQDRQFILSSKKLLLSDSGFYLCAWSPHSIGSYNEQFFGPGTRLTVL.

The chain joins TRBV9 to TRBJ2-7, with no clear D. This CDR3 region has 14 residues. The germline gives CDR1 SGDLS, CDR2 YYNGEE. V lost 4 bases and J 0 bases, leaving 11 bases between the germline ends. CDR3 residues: CASSPWADSYEQYF. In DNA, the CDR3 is TGTGCCAGCAGCCCCTGGGCCGACTCCTACGAGCAGTACTTC.

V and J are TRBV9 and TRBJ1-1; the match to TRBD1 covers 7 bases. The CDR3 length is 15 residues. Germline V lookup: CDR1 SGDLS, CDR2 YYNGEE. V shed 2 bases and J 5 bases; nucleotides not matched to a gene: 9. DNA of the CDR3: TGTGCCAGCAGCGTGACAGGGAAATTTGGGACTGAAGCTTTCTTT. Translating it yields CASSVTGKFGTEAFF.

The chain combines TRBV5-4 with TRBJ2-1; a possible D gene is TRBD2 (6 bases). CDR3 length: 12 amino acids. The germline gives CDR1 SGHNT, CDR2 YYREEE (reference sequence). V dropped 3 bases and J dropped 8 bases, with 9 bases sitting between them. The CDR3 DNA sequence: TGTGCCAGCAGCTGGGACTCCCATGAGCAGTTCTTC. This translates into CASSWDSHEQFF.

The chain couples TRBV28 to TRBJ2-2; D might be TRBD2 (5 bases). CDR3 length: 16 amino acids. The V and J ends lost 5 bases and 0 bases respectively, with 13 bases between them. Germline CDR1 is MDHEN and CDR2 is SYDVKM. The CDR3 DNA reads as TGTGCCAGCAGTCCTAGCTTTGTTTCGAACACCGGGGAGCTGTTTTTT. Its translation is CASSPSFVSNTGELFF.

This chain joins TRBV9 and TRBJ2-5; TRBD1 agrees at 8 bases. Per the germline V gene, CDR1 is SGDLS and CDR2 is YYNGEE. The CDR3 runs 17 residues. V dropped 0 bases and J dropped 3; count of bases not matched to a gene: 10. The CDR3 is CASSVVGQGSAKETQYF. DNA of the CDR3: TGTGCCAGCAGCGTAGTAGGACAGGGTTCGGCGAAAGAGACCCAGTACTTC.

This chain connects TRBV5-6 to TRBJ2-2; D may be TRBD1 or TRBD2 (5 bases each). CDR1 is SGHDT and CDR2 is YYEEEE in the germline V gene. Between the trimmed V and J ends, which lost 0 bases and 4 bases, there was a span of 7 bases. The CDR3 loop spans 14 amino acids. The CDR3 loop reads CASSLERGTGELFF. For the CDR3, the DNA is TGTGCCAGCAGCTTGGAGAGGGGCACCGGGGAGCTGTTTTTT.

CDR3 sequence (DNA): TGTGCCTGGAGCCCCGGACAGGGTACGCAGTATTTT. Translated, it gives CAWSPGQGTQYF. The rearrangement joins TRBV30 to TRBJ2-3; 8 bases map to TRBD1. Germline CDR1 is GTSNPN and CDR2 is SVGIG (reference sequence). The ends lost 3 bases at V and 8 bases at J; junction bases unmatched: 4. There are 12 residues in the CDR3.